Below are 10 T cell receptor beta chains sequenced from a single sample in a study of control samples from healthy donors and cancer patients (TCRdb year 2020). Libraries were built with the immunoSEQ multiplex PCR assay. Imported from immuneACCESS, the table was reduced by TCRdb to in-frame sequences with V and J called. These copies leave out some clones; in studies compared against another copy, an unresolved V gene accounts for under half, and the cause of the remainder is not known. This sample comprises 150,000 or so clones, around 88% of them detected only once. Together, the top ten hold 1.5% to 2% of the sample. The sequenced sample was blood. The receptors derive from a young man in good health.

The CDR3 DNA reads TGTGCCAGCAGCCAAGCGGGGGGGAGCTCCAATGAGCAGTTCTTC. Protein sequence: CASSQAGGSSNEQFF. The chain is built from TRBV11-3 and TRBJ2-1, with TRBD2 identical over 10 bases. CDR1 and CDR2 from the germline V gene are SGHNT and YENEEA. This CDR3 has 15 residues. Trimming at V came to 5 bases and at J to 6 bases, leaving 7 bases not matched to a gene.

For the CDR3, the DNA is TGCGCCAGCAGCCCCGGGGCTGGGGCCGAGCAGTACTTC. Translation gives CASSPGAGAEQYF. The chain joins TRBV5-1 to TRBJ2-7; the D call may be TRBD1 or TRBD2 (5 bases each). The CDR3 loop spans 13 amino acids. Trimming cost V 4 bases and J 6 bases, with 14 bases left between them. The germline V gene encodes CDR1 SGHRS and CDR2 YFSETQ.

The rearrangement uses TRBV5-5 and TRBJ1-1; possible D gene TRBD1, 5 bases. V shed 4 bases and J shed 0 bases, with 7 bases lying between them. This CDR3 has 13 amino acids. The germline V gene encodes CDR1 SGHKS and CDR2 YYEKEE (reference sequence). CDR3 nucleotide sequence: TGTGCCAGCAGCCGGGGGGTGAACACTGAAGCTTTCTTT. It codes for CASSRGVNTEAFF.

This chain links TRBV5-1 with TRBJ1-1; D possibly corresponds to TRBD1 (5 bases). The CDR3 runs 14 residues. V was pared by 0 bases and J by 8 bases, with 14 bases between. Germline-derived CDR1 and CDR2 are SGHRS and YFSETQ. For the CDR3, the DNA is TGCGCCAGCAGCTTGGAGGGCGTGGGGGGAGAAGCTTTCTTT. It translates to CASSLEGVGGEAFF.

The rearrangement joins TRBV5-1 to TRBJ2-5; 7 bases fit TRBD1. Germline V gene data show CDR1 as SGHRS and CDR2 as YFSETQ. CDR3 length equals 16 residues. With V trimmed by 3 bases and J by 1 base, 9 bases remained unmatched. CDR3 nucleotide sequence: TGCGCCAGCAGCTCCGCTGGACAGGTCTCCCAAGAGACCCAGTACTTC. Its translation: CASSSAGQVSQETQYF.

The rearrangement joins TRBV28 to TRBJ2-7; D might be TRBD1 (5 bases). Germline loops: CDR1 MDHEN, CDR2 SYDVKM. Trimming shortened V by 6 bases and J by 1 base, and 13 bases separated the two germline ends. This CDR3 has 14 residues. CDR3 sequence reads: CASREGVASYEQYF. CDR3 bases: TGTGCCAGCAGGGAAGGGGTAGCATCCTACGAGCAGTACTTC.

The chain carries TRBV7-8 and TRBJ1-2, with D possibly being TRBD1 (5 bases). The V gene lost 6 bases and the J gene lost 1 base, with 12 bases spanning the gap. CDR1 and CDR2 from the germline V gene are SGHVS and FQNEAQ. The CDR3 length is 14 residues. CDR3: CASRDETDNYGYTF. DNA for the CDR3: TGTGCCAGCAGGGACGAGACAGATAACTATGGCTACACCTTC.

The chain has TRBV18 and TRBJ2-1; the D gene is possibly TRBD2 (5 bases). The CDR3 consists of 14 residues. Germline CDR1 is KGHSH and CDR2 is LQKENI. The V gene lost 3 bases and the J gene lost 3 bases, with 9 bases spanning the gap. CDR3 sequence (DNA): TGTGCCAGCTCACCTCGGGATCTCTACAATGAGCAGTTCTTC. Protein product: CASSPRDLYNEQFF. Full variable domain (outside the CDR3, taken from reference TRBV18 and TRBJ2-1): NAGVMQNPRHLVRRRGQEARLRCSPMKGHSHVYWYRQLPEEGLKFMVYLQKENIIDESGMPKERFSAEFPKEGPSILRIQQVVRGDSAAYFCASSPRDLYNEQFFGPGTRLTVL.

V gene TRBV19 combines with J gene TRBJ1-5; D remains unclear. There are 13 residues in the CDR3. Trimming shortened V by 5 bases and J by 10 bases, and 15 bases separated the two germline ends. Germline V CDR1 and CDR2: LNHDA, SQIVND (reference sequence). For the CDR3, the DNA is TGTGCCAGTAGTTCCCAAAGGTGGGAACCCCAGCATTTT. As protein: CASSSQRWEPQHF.

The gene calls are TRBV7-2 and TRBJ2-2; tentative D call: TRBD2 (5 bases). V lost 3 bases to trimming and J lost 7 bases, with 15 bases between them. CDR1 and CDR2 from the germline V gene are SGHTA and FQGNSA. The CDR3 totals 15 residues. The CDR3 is CASSFKISGIGELFF. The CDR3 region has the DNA TGTGCCAGCAGCTTTAAAATCTCGGGGATCGGGGAGCTGTTTTTT.